This T cell receptor beta chain was documented in a study of siplizumab effects on memory and regulatory T cells (dated by TCRdb to about 2019). Regarding the research as a whole: The effect of the anti-CD2 antibody siplizumab on alloreactive T-cell subsets was examined in allogeneic mixed lymphocyte reactions constructed from human PBMCs. Results and caveats for the whole study, not just this receptor: Siplizumab significantly lowered the cumulative frequency of alloreactive sequences that could be traced to unstimulated CD4+ memory T cells. Because sequences below about 10^-5 frequency were poorly captured, only a minor fraction of alloreactive clones could be mapped to unstimulated subsets. Greater diversity appeared to be present in unstimulated naive T cells than in memory T cells, and a substantial contribution to the alloresponse seemed to be made by naive cells. Among mappable alloreactive CD4+ clones, the Treg-derived fraction averaged around 70% with siplizumab versus about 27% in control reactions. Roughly 75-97% of proliferating CD4+ or CD8+ clones could not be assigned a naive or memory phenotype. The suppressive function of proliferating Tregs from siplizumab cultures was not functionally confirmed.

On this clone: Its target antigen remains unknown. It has no much larger one-base neighbor in the sample; base qualities were not kept.

Sorted unstimulated T cells, along with proliferating T cells recovered from mixed lymphocyte reactions, underwent TCRbeta CDR3 sequencing. Fresh whole blood from nine to ten HLA-typed healthy donors was used as the source from which PBMCs were isolated. Receptor amplification or capture employed the immunoSEQ multiplex PCR assay. The deep sequencing platform assayed around 94,000 TCR templates per sample. Genomic DNA extracted from sorted T cells was used for TCRbeta CDR3 sequencing. Per the original workflow: The R programming language was used for the clonal analysis of the TCRbeta CDR3 data. Comparing unstimulated samples against CFSE-low samples taken after the reaction was how alloreactive CD4+ and CD8+ clones were defined. Regulatory or non-regulatory origin was assigned to alloreactive CD4+ clones by matching of sequences to sorted unstimulated Treg and non-Treg repertoires. Imported from immuneACCESS, the table was reduced by TCRdb to in-frame sequences with V and J called. These copies leave out some clones; in studies compared against another copy, an unresolved V gene accounts for under half, and the cause of the remainder is not known. Clone size and V and J calls were adopted from that table, with D and trimming inferred from the DNA. This sample comprises fewer than 120,000 clones, 80% to 95% of them detected only once. Around 1.3% of the sample lies in the top ten.

This clonotype was obtained from a human donor in good health. The sequenced sample consisted of CD4+ T cells sorted from blood.

The CDR3 protein is CASSSLITGLGGYTF. The DNA is TGTGCCAGCAGTTCCCTGATTACAGGGTTAGGAGGCTACACCTTC. The chain uses TRBV27 and TRBJ1-2; the D segment could be TRBD1, given 6 matching bases. CDR1 MNHEY and CDR2 SMNVEV are derived from the germline V gene (reference sequence). Trimming costs V 4 bases and J 8 bases, and their ends lie 20 bases apart. The CDR3 covers 15 residues, taking in both the cysteine and the phenylalanine. This entry keeps only the CDR3 DNA: 45 bases, framed from base 1.